This T cell receptor (beta chain) was observed in a study of blood T cell repertoires in COVID-19. At the level of the study: Collection of acute and convalescent COVID-19 samples took place in the United States, Italy and Spain. PBMCs, B-cell-depleted T cells, or T cells were the source of the cDNA or gDNA that made up the material.

Only in-frame clones appear in the TCRdb table, and some are missing; sequencing was by immunoSEQ multiplex PCR. The sample has 150,000 to 200,000 clones, approximately 78% seen once. Trimming removed 6 bases at V and 6 bases at J, with 15 bases between. There are 13 residues in the CDR3. Germline V gives CDR1 SGHTA, CDR2 FQGNSA. Sequencing used peripheral blood. The TCR was taken from a human donor in a cohort sampled during active COVID-19. This chain links TRBV7-2 with TRBJ2-7; no firm D call. Written as DNA, the CDR3 is TGTGCCAGCAGTTCCCTAGGCGCTCGCGAGCAGTACTTC. It specifies CASSSLGAREQYF.